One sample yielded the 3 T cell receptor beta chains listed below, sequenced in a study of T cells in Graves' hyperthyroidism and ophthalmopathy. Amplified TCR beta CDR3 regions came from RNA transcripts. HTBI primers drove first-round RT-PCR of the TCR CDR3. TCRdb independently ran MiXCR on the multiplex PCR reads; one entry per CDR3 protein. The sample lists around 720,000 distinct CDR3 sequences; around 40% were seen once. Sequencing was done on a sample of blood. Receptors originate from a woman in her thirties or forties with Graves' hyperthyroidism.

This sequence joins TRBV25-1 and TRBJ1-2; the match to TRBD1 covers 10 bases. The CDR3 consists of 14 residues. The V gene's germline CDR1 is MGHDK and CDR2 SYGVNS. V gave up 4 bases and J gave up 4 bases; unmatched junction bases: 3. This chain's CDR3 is CASSGDRGSYGYTF. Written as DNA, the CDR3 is TGTGCCAGCAGTGGGGACAGGGGTAGCTATGGCTACACCTTC.

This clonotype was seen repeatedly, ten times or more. The CDR3 sequence: CAISEQGDNQPQHF. Written as DNA, the CDR3 is TGTGCCATCAGCGAACAGGGGGATAACCAGCCCCAGCATTTT. The J gene is TRBJ1-5, the V gene TRBV10-3, with 8 bases aligning to TRBD1. The V gene end was trimmed by 6 bases and the J gene end by 7 bases; junction bases not matched to a gene: 8. The CDR3 extends over 14 amino acids. The germline V gene encodes CDR1 ENHRY and CDR2 SYGVKD.

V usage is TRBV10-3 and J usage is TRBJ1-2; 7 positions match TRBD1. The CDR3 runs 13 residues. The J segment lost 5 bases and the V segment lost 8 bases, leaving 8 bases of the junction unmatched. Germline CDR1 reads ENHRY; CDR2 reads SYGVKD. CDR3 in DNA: TGTGCCATCCGAAGGGGGCGGAGGTATGGCTACACCTTC. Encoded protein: CAIRRGRRYGYTF.